The sequence of this T cell receptor beta chain was determined in a study of T cell responses to AZD1222 COVID-19 vaccine. The study, taken as a whole, reports: Spike-wide vaccine-associated CD4 TCRs dominated at 160-218 and 743-854. Baseline seropositives among AZD1222 recipients totaled only five or six. After two AZD1222 doses, spike-specific TCR breadth and depth rose versus day 0.

The method was immunoSEQ multiplex PCR; TCRdb's version includes in-frame clones alone and lacks a portion of them. There are some 31,000 clones in the sample; 78% occur only once, and about 4.6% lies in the top ten. The length of the CDR3 is 12 residues. Germline CDR1 MNHEY, CDR2 SMNVEV (reference sequence). V was pared by 6 bases and J by 1 base, with 6 bases between. On this clone: What it binds is not known.

V and J are TRBV27 and TRBJ2-5, with a weak D call TRBD1 (5 bases). The TCR was taken from an adult who received the AZD1222 COVID-19 vaccine. The source material was peripheral blood, sampled 28 days after the second AZD1222 dose. The DNA of the CDR3 is TGTGCCAGCAGGGACATCCAAGAGACCCAGTACTTC. Translating gives CASRDIQETQYF.